The sequence of this TCR beta chain was determined in a study of blood T cell repertoires in COVID-19. On the study more broadly: The analysed material was cDNA or gDNA that came from T cells, B-cell-depleted T cells, or PBMCs.

The CDR3 is 14 amino acids. Germline V gives CDR1 SGHNT, CDR2 YYREEE (reference sequence). The V and J ends lost 3 bases and 3 bases respectively, with 12 bases between them. Sequenced by immunoSEQ multiplex PCR; TCRdb stores in-frame clones only, minus some. Of tens of thousands of clones in the sample, almost 85% were seen once. This sequence was found in a human donor in a cohort sampled during active COVID-19. The sequenced sample consisted of peripheral blood. The chain links TRBV5-4 to TRBJ2-5, with a weak D call TRBD2 (6 bases). CDR3 bases: TGTGCCAGCAGCTCCGGGAGCAGGGAAGAGACCCAGTACTTC. This translates into CASSSGSREETQYF.